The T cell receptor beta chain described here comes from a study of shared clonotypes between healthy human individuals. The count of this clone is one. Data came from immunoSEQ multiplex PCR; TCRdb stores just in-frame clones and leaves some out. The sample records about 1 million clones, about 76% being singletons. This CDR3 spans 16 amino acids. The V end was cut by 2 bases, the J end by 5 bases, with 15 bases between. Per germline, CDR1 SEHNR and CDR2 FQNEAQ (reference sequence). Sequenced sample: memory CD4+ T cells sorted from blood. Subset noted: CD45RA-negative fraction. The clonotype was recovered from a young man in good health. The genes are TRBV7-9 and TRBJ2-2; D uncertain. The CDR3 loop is CASSLLSQYGTGELFF. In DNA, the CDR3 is TGTGCCAGCAGCTTATTAAGCCAGTATGGGACCGGGGAGCTGTTTTTT.